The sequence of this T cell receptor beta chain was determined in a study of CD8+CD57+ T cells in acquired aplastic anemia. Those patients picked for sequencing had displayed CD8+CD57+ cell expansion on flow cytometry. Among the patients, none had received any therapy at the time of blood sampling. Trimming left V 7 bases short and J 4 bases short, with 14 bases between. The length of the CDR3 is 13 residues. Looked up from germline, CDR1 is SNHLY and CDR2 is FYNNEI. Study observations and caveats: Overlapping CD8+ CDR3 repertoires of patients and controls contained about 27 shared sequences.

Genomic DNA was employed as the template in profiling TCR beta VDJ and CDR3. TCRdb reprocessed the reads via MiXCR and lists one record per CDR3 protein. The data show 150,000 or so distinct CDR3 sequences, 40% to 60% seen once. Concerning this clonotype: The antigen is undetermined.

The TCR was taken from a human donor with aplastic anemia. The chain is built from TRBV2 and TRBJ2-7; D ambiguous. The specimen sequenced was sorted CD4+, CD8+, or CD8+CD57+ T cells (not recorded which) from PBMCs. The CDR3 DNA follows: TGTGCCAGCACCCATCCCCGAGAATACGAGCAGTACTTC. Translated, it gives CASTHPREYEQYF.